The clone carrying this T cell receptor beta chain appeared a few times. The CDR3 runs 15 residues. CDR1 is KGHSH, CDR2 LQKENI, per germline. V was cut by 6 bases and J by 0 bases, with 14 bases left in between. The sample belongs to a study of blood T cell repertoires in COVID-19. Study-wide background: There were acute and convalescent COVID-19 samples, and they came from the United States, Italy and Spain. PBMCs, B-cell-depleted T cells, or T cells were the source of the cDNA or gDNA that made up the material.

Patients in Seattle were enrolled during active infection, then followed longitudinally. Assay used: immunoSEQ multiplex PCR; TCRdb lists only in-frame clones, some missing. The sample has roughly 68,000 clones; approximately 90% are singletons. Sequenced sample: peripheral blood. The rearrangement uses TRBV18 and TRBJ1-2, with TRBD1 as a possible D gene (5 bases). This TCR came from a woman aged 45-65 years with COVID-19, enrolled during active disease. DNA of the CDR3: TGTGCCAGCTCTCCTACAGGTCGTCCTAACTATGGCTACACCTTC. This codes for CASSPTGRPNYGYTF.